Listed below are T cell receptor beta chains from one sample, sequenced in a study of T cell responses to AZD1222 COVID-19 vaccine. Using immunoSEQ multiplex PCR, the repertoire was profiled, and TCRdb retains in-frame clones only, with some absent. The sample carries around 100,000 clones, around 94% recorded once. The source material was peripheral blood, sampled on day 0 of AZD1222 vaccination. The receptors derive from an adult in good health. Both conserved end residues are part of each CDR3. Clone size is not always given. Where it is, it says once, few, many or a class for expanded clones.

NA TRBJ1-2 TRBV18 CASSHTLDYGYTF
NA TRBJ2-3 TRBV5-1 CASSLSGSTDTQYF
NA TRBJ1-6 TRBV28 CASSLGGPGSPLHF
NA TRBJ2-7 TRBV11-2 CASSPPGDYEQYF
NA TRBJ1-1 TRBV4-2 CASSLAGEGEAFF
NA TRBJ2-7 TRBV21-1 CASSKPDSQDEQYF
NA TRBJ2-5 TRBV2 CASLGVGGRRETQYF
once TRBJ1-4 TRBV24-1 CATGGTDEKLFF
NA TRBJ1-4 TRBV19 CASSMTDEKLFF
NA TRBJ1-3 TRBV4-1 CASSQVSSGNTIYF
NA TRBJ2-3 TRBV29-1 CSASTDTQYF
NA TRBJ2-1 TRBV4-2 CASSPLAGVWSEQFF
NA TRBJ1-5 TRBV4-3 CASSQGTGYSNQPQHF
NA TRBJ2-7 TRBV18 CASSLGVSYEQYF
NA TRBJ2-1 TRBV6-2/TRBV6-3 CASSYSVRFQGVSYNEQFF
NA TRBJ1-4 TRBV2 CASSGTGSPNEKLFF
NA TRBJ1-1 TRBV11-1 CASSLELGSDEAFF
NA TRBJ1-2 TRBV29-1 CSVVGPYRYYGYTF
NA TRBJ1-2 TRBV7-8 CASSLDSYGYTF
NA TRBJ1-1 TRBV30 CASVGGLEAFF